This T cell receptor (beta chain) was captured by sequencing in a study of T cell responses to AZD1222 COVID-19 vaccine. Assay used: immunoSEQ multiplex PCR; TCRdb lists only in-frame clones, some missing. Among more than 85,000 clones listed, around nine tenths were seen once. Turning to this clone: Its specificity is unknown.

The germline V gene has CDR1 LGHNA and CDR2 YSLEER. V lost 0 bases and J lost 0, with 11 bases in between. The CDR3 is made up of 16 amino acids. Findings of the study overall: Donors were mostly white British, more females; clonal diversity possibly underestimated.

Source: peripheral blood, taken on day 0 of AZD1222 vaccination. The receptor was derived from an adult in good health. The chain employs TRBV4-3 and TRBJ1-2; tentative D call: TRBD1 (5 bases). The CDR3 here is CASSQDAAGTNYGYTF. As DNA, the CDR3 is TGCGCCAGCAGCCAAGATGCGGCAGGGACTAACTATGGCTACACCTTC.